This TCR beta chain was found in a study of tumor-infiltrating lymphocytes in primary liver carcinoma. Study summary: Recorded tumor stage was T1-T3 N0M0, with diameters of 4.2 to 10 cm.

In its sample, this clonotype was seen once. What it binds is not known. Given a much more abundant clone one base away, this may be a read error. The researchers produced TCR beta cDNA from 400 to 650 ng total RNA with a constant-region primer. Three nested multiplex PCR rounds, a slightly modified ARM-PCR method, built the TCR beta libraries. Each CDR3 protein gets one entry after TCRdb re-called the multiplex PCR reads with MiXCR. The table has 95,000 to 150,000 distinct CDR3 sequences, approximately 68% seen once; the top ten hold roughly 8.1%. Co-extracting RNA and DNA was done with roughly 17-34 mg of unsorted bulk tissue as input. The study's findings and limits: Tumors and blood were compared for top-250-clone fraction, and tumors had the significantly higher value (p = 0.039).

Material: tumor-adjacent normal liver tissue. The source of this sequence is an older woman with primary liver carcinoma and hepatitis B virus infection.

The chain's CDR3 is CASSLAAGVVYNEQFF. The CDR3 DNA follows: TGCGCCAGCAGCTTGGCAGCGGGAGTGGTCTACAATGAGCAGTTCTTC. V usage is TRBV5-1 and J usage is TRBJ2-1; 8 nucleotides agree with TRBD2. There are 16 residues in the CDR3. Germline V gene lookup returns CDR1 SGHRS and CDR2 YFSETQ. The junction had 5 bases not matched to a gene; V was cut back by 0 bases and J by 3 bases. The variable domain in full, completed from reference TRBV5-1 and TRBJ2-1, reads KAGVTQTPRYLIKTRGQQVTLSCSPISGHRSVSWYQQTPGQGLQFLFEYFSETQRNKGNFPGRFSGRQFSNSRSEMNVSTLELGDSALYLCASSLAAGVVYNEQFFGPGTRLTVL.